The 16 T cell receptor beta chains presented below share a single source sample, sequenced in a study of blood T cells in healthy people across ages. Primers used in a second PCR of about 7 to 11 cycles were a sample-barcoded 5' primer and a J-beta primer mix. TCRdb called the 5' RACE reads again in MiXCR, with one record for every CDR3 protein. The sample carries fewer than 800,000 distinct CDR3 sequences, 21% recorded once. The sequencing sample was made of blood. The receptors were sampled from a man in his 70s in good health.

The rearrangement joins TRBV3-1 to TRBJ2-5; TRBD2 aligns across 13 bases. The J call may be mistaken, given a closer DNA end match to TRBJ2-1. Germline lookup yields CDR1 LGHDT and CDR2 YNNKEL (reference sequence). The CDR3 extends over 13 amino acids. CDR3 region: CASRHGLAGEQFF. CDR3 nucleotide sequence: TGTGCCAGCAGACATGGACTAGCGGGAGAACAGTTCTTC.

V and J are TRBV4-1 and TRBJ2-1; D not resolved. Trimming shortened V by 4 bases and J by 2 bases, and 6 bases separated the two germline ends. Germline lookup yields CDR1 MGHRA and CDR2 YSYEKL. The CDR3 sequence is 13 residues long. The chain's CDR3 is CASSPRPYNEQFF. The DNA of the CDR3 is TGCGCCAGCAGCCCGCGACCCTACAATGAGCAGTTCTTC.

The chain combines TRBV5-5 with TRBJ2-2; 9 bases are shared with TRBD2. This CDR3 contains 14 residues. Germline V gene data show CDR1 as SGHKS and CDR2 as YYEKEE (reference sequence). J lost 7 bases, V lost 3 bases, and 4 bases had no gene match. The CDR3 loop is CASSYSGRDGELFF. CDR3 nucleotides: TGTGCCAGCAGCTATAGCGGGAGAGACGGGGAGCTGTTTTTT.

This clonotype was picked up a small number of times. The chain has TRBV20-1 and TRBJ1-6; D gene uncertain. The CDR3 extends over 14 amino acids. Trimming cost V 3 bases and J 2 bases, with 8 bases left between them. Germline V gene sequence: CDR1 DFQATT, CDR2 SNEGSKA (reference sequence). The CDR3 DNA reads TGCAGTGCTAGGGACGGAGCCTATAATTCACCCCTCCACTTT. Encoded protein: CSARDGAYNSPLHF.

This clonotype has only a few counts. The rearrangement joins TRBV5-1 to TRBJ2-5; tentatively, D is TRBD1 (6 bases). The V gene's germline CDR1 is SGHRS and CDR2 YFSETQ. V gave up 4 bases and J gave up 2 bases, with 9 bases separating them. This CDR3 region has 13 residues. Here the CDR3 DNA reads TGCGCCAGCAGCGACCAGGGGCAAGAGACCCAGTACTTC. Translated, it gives CASSDQGQETQYF.

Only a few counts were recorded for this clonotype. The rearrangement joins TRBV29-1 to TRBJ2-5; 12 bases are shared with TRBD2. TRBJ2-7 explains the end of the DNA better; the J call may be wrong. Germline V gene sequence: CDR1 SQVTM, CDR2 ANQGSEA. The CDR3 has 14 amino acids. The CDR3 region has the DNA TGCAGCGTTTTCCTAGCGGGAGGGCCTTACGAGCAGTACTTC. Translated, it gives CSVFLAGGPYEQYF.

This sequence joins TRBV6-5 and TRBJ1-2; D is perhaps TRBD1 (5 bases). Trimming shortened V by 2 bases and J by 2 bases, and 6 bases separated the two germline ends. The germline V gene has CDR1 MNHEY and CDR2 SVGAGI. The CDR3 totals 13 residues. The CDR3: CASSYGANYGYTF. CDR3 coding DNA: TGTGCCAGCAGTTACGGGGCGAACTATGGCTACACCTTC.

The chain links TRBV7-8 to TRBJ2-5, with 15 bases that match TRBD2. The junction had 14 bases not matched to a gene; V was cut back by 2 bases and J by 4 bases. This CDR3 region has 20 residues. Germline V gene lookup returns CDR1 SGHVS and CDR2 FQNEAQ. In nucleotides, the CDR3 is TGTGCCAGCAGCTTAAGGAATCTGGGACTAGCGGGAGGTCGAGGAGAGACCCAGTACTTC. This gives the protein CASSLRNLGLAGGRGETQYF.

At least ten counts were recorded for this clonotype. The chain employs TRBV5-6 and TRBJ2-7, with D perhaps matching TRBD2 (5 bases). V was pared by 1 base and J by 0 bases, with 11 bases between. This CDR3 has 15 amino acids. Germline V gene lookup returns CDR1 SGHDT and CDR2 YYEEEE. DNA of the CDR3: TGTGCCAGCAGCTTGAGTCCGGGAAGCTCCTACGAGCAGTACTTC. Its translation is CASSLSPGSSYEQYF.

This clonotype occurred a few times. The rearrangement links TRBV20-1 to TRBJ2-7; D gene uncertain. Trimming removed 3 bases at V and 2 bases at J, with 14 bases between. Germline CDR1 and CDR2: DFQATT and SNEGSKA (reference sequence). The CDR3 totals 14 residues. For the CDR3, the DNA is TGCAGTGCTAGCGGCCGTGGCTCTACCTACGAGCAGTACTTC. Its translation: CSASGRGSTYEQYF.

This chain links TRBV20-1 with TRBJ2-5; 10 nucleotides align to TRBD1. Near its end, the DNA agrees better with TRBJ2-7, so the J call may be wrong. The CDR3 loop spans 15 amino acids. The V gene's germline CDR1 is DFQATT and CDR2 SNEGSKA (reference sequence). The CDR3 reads CSALPGQGLSDEQYF. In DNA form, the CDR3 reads TGCAGTGCTCTACCGGGACAGGGGCTTAGCGACGAGCAGTACTTC.

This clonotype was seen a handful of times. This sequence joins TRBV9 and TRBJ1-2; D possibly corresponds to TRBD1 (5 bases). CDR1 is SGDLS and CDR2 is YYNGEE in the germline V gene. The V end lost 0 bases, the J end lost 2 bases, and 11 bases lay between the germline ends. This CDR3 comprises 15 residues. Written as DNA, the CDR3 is TGTGCCAGCAGCGTAGAGAACAGGCCAAACTATGGCTACACCTTC. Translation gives CASSVENRPNYGYTF.

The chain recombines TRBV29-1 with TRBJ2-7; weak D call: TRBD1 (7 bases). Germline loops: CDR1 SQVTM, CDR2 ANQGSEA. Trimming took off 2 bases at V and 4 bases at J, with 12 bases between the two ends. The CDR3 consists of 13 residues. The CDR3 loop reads CSVEPGGRYEQYF. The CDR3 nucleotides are TGCAGCGTTGAACCAGGGGGGCGATACGAGCAGTACTTC.

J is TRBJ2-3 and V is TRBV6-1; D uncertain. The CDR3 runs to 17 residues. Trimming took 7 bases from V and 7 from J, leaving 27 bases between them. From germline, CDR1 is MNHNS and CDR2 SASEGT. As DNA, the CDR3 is TGTGCCAGCATAGTCGTCTGGCCTCGAAGGCTAGGGCATACGCAGTATTTT. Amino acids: CASIVVWPRRLGHTQYF.

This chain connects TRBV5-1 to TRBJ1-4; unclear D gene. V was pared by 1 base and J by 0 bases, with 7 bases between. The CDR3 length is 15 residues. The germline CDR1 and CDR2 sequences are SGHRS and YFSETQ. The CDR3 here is CASSLSRATNEKLFF. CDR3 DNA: TGCGCCAGCAGCTTGTCGAGGGCAACTAATGAAAAACTGTTTTTT.

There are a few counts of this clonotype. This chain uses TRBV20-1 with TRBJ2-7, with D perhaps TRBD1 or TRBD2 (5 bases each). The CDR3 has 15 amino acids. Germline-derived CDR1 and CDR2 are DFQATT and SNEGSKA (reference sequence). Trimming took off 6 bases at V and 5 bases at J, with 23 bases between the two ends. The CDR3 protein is CSANPGLKSGHEQYF. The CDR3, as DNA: TGCAGTGCGAACCCGGGCCTCAAATCGGGGCACGAGCAGTACTTC.